Included here is one T cell receptor (beta chain) sequence, with context. The antigen is not known. The data were obtained in a study of shared clonotypes between healthy human individuals. Produced via immunoSEQ multiplex PCR; TCRdb's table is partial and in-frame only. The sample holds around 2.3 million clones, approximately 95% seen once. Study-level results: Memory subsets generally showed smaller estimated richness than naive subsets did.

Germline CDR1 is SGHDT and CDR2 is YYEEEE. V lost 0 bases, J lost 0 bases, and 12 bases lay in between. The length of the CDR3 is 16 residues. Sequencing used naive CD4+ T cells sorted from blood. The sample's subset: CD45RA+ positively selected. The chain combines TRBV5-6 with TRBJ1-1, with D perhaps TRBD1 (5 bases). This sequence originates from a young man in good health. CDR3 in DNA: TGTGCCAGCAGCTTGGAAGGAGGGGCCATGAACACTGAAGCTTTCTTT. Its translation is CASSLEGGAMNTEAFF.